This T cell receptor beta chain was found in a study of neoadjuvant anti-PD-1 for oral cavity cancer. Study context: Most patients had three to four biweekly doses of 3 mg/kg nivolumab before resection. Study-wide results and limits: With three patients per group, TCR findings need larger cohorts.

Only a few counts were recorded for this clone. Its specificity is not known. J gave up 8 bases and V 11 bases, and 6 bases lay outside the gene matches. The CDR3 sequence is 12 residues long. Most tumor samples had 4.8 ug input DNA in two replicates. The data were produced by immunoSEQ multiplex PCR, yet TCRdb's version contains in-frame clones alone and is incomplete. The table lists about 12,000 clones, less than 70% of them singletons, with around 6.8% in the top ten. The gene calls are TRBV23-1 and TRBJ1-6; TRBD1 aligns across 7 bases. TRBV23-1 counts as an open reading frame of uncertain function. The source was tumor tissue, collected before nivolumab (anti-PD-1) treatment. The TCR comes from a person between 40 and 79 years old with oral cavity squamous cell carcinoma. The donor label of this sample is uncertain. As DNA, the CDR3 is TGCGCCGATAGACAGGGCTATTCACCCCTCCACTTT. It specifies CADRQGYSPLHF.